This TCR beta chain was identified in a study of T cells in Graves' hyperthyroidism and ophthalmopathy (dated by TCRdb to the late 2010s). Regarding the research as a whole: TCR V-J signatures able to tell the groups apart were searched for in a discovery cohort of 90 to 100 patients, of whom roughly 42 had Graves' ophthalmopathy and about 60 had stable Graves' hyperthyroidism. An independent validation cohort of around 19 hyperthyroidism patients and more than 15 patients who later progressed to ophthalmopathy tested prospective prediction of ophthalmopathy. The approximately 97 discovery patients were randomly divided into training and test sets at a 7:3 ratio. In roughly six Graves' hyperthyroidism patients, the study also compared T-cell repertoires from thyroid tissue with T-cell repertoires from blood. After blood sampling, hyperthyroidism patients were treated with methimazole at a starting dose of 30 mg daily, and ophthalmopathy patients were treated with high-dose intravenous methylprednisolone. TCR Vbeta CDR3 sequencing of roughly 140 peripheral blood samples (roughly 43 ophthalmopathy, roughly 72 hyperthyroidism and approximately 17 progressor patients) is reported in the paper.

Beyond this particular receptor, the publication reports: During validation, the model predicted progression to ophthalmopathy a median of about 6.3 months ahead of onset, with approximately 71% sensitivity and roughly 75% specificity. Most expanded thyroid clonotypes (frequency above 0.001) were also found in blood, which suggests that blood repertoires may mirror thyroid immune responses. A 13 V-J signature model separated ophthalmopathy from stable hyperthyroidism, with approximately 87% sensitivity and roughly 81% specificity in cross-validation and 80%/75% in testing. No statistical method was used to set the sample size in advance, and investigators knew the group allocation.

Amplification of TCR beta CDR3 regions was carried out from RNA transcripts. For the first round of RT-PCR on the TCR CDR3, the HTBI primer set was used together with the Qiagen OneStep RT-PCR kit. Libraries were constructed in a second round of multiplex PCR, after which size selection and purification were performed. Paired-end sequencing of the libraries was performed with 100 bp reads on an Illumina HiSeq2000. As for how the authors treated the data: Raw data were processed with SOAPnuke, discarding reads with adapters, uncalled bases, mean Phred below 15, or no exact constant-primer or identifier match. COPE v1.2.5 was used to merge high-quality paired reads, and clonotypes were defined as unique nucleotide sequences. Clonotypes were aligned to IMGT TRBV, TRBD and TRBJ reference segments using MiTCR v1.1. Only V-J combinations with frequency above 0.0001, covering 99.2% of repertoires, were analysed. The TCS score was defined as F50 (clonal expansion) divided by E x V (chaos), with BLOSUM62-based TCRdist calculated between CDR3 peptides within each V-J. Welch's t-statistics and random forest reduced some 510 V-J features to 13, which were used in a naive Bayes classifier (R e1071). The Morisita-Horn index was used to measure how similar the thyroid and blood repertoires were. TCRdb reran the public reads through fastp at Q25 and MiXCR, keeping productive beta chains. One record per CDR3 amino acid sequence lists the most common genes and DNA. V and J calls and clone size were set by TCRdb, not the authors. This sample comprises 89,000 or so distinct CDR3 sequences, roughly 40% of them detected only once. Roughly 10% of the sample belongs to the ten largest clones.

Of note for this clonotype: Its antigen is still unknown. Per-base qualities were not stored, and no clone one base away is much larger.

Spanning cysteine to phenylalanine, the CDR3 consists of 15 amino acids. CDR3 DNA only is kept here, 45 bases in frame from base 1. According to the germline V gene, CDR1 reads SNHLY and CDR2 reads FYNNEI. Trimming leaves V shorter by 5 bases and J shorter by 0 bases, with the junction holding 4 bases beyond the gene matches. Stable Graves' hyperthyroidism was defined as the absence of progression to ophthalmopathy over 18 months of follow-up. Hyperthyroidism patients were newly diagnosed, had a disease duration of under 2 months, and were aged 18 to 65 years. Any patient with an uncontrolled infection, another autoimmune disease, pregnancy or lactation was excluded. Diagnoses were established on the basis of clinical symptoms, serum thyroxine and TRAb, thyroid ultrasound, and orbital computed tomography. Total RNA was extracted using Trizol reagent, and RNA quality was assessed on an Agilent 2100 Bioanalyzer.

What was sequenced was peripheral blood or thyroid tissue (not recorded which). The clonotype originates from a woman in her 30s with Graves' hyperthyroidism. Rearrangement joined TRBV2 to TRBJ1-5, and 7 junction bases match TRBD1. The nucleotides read TGTGCCAGCAGTTCCGACAGGGTTAGCAATCAGCCCCAGCATTTT. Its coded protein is CASSSDRVSNQPQHF.